The 6 T cell receptor beta chains presented below share a single source sample, sequenced in a study of blood T cells in healthy people across ages. Next came a second PCR, run for about 7 to 12 cycles, which used a sample-barcoded 5' primer along with a J-beta primer mix. TCRdb re-called the 5' RACE reads through MiXCR, storing one row per CDR3 protein. Of roughly 730,000 distinct CDR3 sequences listed, 56% are singletons. The material sequenced was blood. The receptors derive from a man aged 40-49 years in good health.

The chain is built from TRBV24-1 and TRBJ1-5; perhaps TRBD1 as D (5 bases). CDR1 is KGHDR, CDR2 SFDVKD, per germline. The length of the CDR3 is 15 residues. Trimming removed 2 bases at V and 4 bases at J, with 11 bases between. The CDR3 region has the DNA TGTGCCACCAGTGATTCAGGGCTGTCTAATCAGCCCCAGCATTTT. Translation: CATSDSGLSNQPQHF.

This clonotype was counted only a few times. This chain links TRBV10-3 with TRBJ2-5, with D hard to call. V was shortened by 2 bases and J by 2 bases, with 9 bases between the two germline ends. Germline V lookup: CDR1 ENHRY, CDR2 SYGVKD. This CDR3 comprises 14 residues. The CDR3 reads CAISEQGFQETQYF. CDR3 nucleotide sequence: TGTGCCATCAGTGAGCAAGGATTTCAAGAGACCCAGTACTTC.

This rearrangement joins TRBV6-1 to TRBJ2-5; 7 bases agree with TRBD1. Unmatched junction bases numbered 5, after V lost 3 bases and J lost 1 base. CDR3 length: 15 residues. Germline V gene lookup returns CDR1 MNHNS and CDR2 SASEGT. CDR3: CASSDGTALQETQYF. The CDR3 DNA sequence: TGTGCCAGCAGTGATGGGACAGCACTCCAAGAGACCCAGTACTTC.

This clonotype was found a few times. V and J are TRBV7-6 and TRBJ2-7, with 8 positions matching TRBD2. The CDR3 runs 15 residues. Germline assignment: CDR1 SGHVS and CDR2 FNYEAQ. The J segment lost 7 bases and the V segment lost 4 bases, leaving 12 bases of the junction unmatched. CDR3 bases: TGTGCCAGCAGCTCGGCGGCCCGACTAGCGAGTGAGCAGTACTTC. It is translated as CASSSAARLASEQYF. The full variable domain, its missing parts supplied by reference TRBV7-6 and TRBJ2-7, is GAGVSQSPRYKVTKRGQDVALRCDPISGHVSLYWYRQALGQGPEFLTYFNYEAQQDKSGLPNDRFSAERPEGSISTLTIQRTEQRDSAMYRCASSSAARLASEQYFGPGTRLTVT.

The rearrangement uses TRBV4-1 and TRBJ2-7; D gene unclear. The ends were cut back, 1 base at V and 5 bases at J, with 15 bases in the middle. Germline lookup yields CDR1 MGHRA and CDR2 YSYEKL. The CDR3 is made up of 15 amino acids. The CDR3 is CASSQGPGDLDEQYF. The CDR3 bases are TGCGCCAGCAGCCAAGGCCCAGGCGACCTGGACGAGCAGTACTTC.

This clonotype was seen only a few times. This chain joins TRBV27 and TRBJ1-4; the D is unclear. Looked up from germline, CDR1 is MNHEY and CDR2 is SMNVEV (reference sequence). V lost 2 bases and J 4 bases, leaving 5 bases between the germline ends. This CDR3 is built from 13 residues. CDR3 loop: CASSLASNEKLFF. CDR3 nucleotides: TGTGCCAGCAGTTTAGCGAGTAATGAAAAACTGTTTTTT.